The rows below give T cell receptor beta chains drawn from one sample of a study of OX40 agonist ivuxolimab in advanced cancers. The table came from immunoSEQ multiplex PCR; TCRdb's copy has only in-frame clones and leaves some out. The sample contains under 70,000 clones, around 85% of which appear only once. This specimen consisted of CD4+ or CD8+ T cells sorted from blood, obtained in a trial of the OX40 agonist ivuxolimab. Receptor source: an adult with an advanced solid tumor such as melanoma, head and neck, liver or kidney cancer. Both conserved end residues are part of each CDR3. Fields, in order: V gene, J gene, D gene, clone size, CDR3 DNA, CDR3 protein. The D gene is left open where the match is weak. Part of the rows lack a size; the others show once, few, many or a class for expanded clones.

TRBV14,TRBJ2-7,-,-,TGTGCCAGCAGCCAACATGCGGGGAGGAGCTCCTACGAGCAGTACTTC,CASSQHAGRSSYEQYF
TRBV28,TRBJ1-2,-,-,TGTGCCAGCAGTTTAGGGCAGGGGTTGGGCTACACCTTC,CASSLGQGLGYTF
TRBV7-8,TRBJ1-2,TRBD1,-,TGTGCCAGCAGCCAGGGACAGGGGTATGGCTACACCTTC,CASSQGQGYGYTF
TRBV5-4,TRBJ2-3,-,-,TGTGCCAGCAGGGAAACAGGGTCTGATACGCAGTATTTT,CASRETGSDTQYF
TRBV28,TRBJ1-3,TRBD1,-,TGTGCCAGCAGTCGCGAATGGGACAGTGGAAACACCATATATTTT,CASSREWDSGNTIYF
TRBV5-4,TRBJ2-7,-,-,TGTGCCAGCAGCTCCCCGGGCCGGACAGAACGTTACGAGCAGTACTTC,CASSSPGRTERYEQYF
TRBV21-1,TRBJ2-1,-,-,TGTGCCAGGCCCCCGGGACAGGAAATTGAGCAGTTCTTC,CARPPGQEIEQFF
TRBV7-9,TRBJ2-1,-,-,TGTGCCAGCAGCTTACGTCCTAGTATCGGGTCCTACAATGAGCAGTTCTTC,CASSLRPSIGSYNEQFF
TRBV19,TRBJ2-5,-,once,TGTGCCAGTAGTACCGCAGGGCCCCCAGGGACCCAGTACTTC,CASSTAGPPGTQYF
TRBV30,TRBJ1-1,TRBD1,-,TGTGCCTGGAGTAGAGGGGGCGAAACTGAAGCTTTCTTT,CAWSRGGETEAFF
TRBV28,TRBJ1-3,-,-,TGTGCCAGCAGACACTCGACAACTGGAAACACCATATATTTT,CASRHSTTGNTIYF
TRBV7-3,TRBJ2-3,TRBD2,-,TGTGCCAGCAGCTTAGACCAATCTAGCGGAGGGGGCACAGATACGCAGTATTTT,CASSLDQSSGGGTDTQYF
TRBV19,TRBJ1-5,TRBD1,-,TGTGCCAGCTCCGACAGGGGAAGTGGGCCCCAGCATTTT,CASSDRGSGPQHF
TRBV7-8,TRBJ2-1,-,-,TGTGCCAGCAGCCAGGACAGAAACAATGAGCAGTTCTTC,CASSQDRNNEQFF
TRBV7-9,TRBJ2-1,TRBD1,-,TGTGCCAGCAGCTTAGCCGCCGGGACAGGGGGTCGCAATGAGCAGTTCTTC,CASSLAAGTGGRNEQFF
TRBV4-1,TRBJ2-7,-,-,TGCGCCAGCAGCCGTACTCCGGGCACCCACCGGGACGAGCAGTACTTC,CASSRTPGTHRDEQYF
TRBV7-9,TRBJ2-2,-,-,TGTGCCAGCAGCCTTGGACGGCCTAACACCGGGGAGCTGTTTTTT,CASSLGRPNTGELFF